This is a list of T cell receptor beta chains from one sample in a study of neurological immune-mediated disorders. Via MiXCR, TCRdb re-called the 5' RACE reads, giving one row per CDR3 protein. The sample lists tens of thousands of distinct CDR3 sequences; around an eighth were seen once. The sequencing sample was made of PBMCs. All receptors derive from a woman between 45 and 65 years old with HTLV-1-associated myelopathy (HAM/TSP). Both conserved end residues are part of each CDR3. A D gene is named only where the DNA matches it firmly. Size values are once, few and many counts, or a class for expanded clones, and some rows have none.

CDR3: CSARVPGQGTYNEQFF; DNA: TGCAGTGCTAGAGTGCCGGGACAGGGGACCTACAATGAGCAGTTCTTC; J: TRBJ2-1; size: many; V: TRBV20-1; D: TRBD1
CDR3: CASRTGRDYGYTF; DNA: TGCGCCTCCCGGACAGGGCGCGACTATGGCTACACCTTC; J: TRBJ1-2; size: many; V: TRBV5-1; D: TRBD1
CDR3: CATSRDGQGMSGYTF; DNA: TGTGCCACCAGCAGAGATGGACAGGGGATGAGTGGCTACACCTTC; J: TRBJ1-2; size: many; V: TRBV15; D: TRBD1
CDR3: CSAIRTYEQFF; DNA: TGCAGTGCTATACGTACCTATGAGCAGTTCTTC; J: TRBJ2-1; size: -; V: TRBV20-1; D: -
CDR3: CASSQDPGNSRNEQFF; DNA: TGCGCCAGCAGCCAAGATCCAGGGAACAGTAGGAATGAGCAGTTCTTC; J: TRBJ2-1; size: many; V: TRBV4-1; D: -
CDR3: CASSLGLAGGQSTDTQYF; DNA: TGTGCCAGCAGTCTTGGACTAGCGGGGGGCCAAAGCACAGATACGCAGTATTTT; J: TRBJ2-3; size: many; V: TRBV7-2; D: TRBD2
CDR3: CASSASVGGRETQYF; DNA: TGTGCCAGCAGCGCCTCGGTGGGGGGAAGAGAGACCCAGTACTTC; J: TRBJ2-5; size: medium-sized; V: TRBV5-5; D: -
CDR3: CASRLTSAGDYGYTF; DNA: TGTGCCAGCAGACTCACCTCGGCCGGAGACTATGGCTACACCTTC; J: TRBJ1-2; size: many; V: TRBV7-2; D: -
CDR3: CASSEVRGPGANVLTF; DNA: TGTGCCAGCAGTGAAGTTCGTGGACCTGGGGCCAACGTCCTGACTTTC; J: TRBJ2-6; size: many; V: TRBV6-1; D: -
CDR3: CASSSIPGVSSYNEQFF; DNA: TGTGCCAGCAGCTCCATCCCTGGAGTGAGCTCCTACAATGAGCAGTTCTTC; J: TRBJ2-1; size: many; V: TRBV6-5; D: -
CDR3: CSAPDRADEQFF; DNA: TGCAGTGCCCCGGACAGGGCAGATGAGCAGTTCTTC; J: TRBJ2-1; size: many; V: TRBV20-1; D: TRBD1
CDR3: CAWTGHMNTEAFF; DNA: TGTGCCTGGACGGGACACATGAACACTGAAGCTTTCTTT; J: TRBJ1-1; size: many; V: TRBV30; D: -
CDR3: CASSYGDGSSYNSPLHF; DNA: TGTGCCAGCAGTTACGGGGACGGTAGCTCCTATAATTCACCCCTCCACTTT; J: TRBJ1-6; size: many; V: TRBV6-5; D: -
CDR3: CASNPGVPTGELFF; DNA: TGTGCCAGCAACCCAGGGGTACCCACCGGGGAGCTGTTTTTT; J: TRBJ2-2; size: many; V: TRBV7-2; D: -
CDR3: CASWRGLDYGYTF; DNA: TGTGCCAGCTGGAGGGGGCTCGACTATGGCTACACCTTC; J: TRBJ1-2; size: many; V: TRBV6-2/TRBV6-3; D: TRBD1
CDR3: CASSFQDRNTGELFF; DNA: TGCGCCAGCAGCTTTCAGGACAGGAACACCGGGGAGCTGTTTTTT; J: TRBJ2-2; size: many; V: TRBV5-1; D: -